This note documents a single T cell receptor beta chain sequence. Clones were read by immunoSEQ multiplex PCR, and TCRdb kept only the in-frame ones, dropping some. This table holds 160,000 or so clones, about four fifths found once. These data come from a study of cytotoxic CD8 clonotypes in ibrutinib-treated CLL. Study in general: Across the patients, around 10 were relapsed/refractory, about 15 treatment-naive and approximately 17 IGHV unmutated.

The CDR3 consists of 12 residues. J lost 9 bases, V lost 0 bases, and 1 base had no gene match. Germline V gene data show CDR1 as MGHRA and CDR2 as YSYEKL. As input for TCR beta libraries, approximately 1.9 micrograms of genomic DNA came from cryopreserved PBMCs. This clonotype originated in a human donor with chronic lymphocytic leukemia. V usage is TRBV4-1 and J usage is TRBJ2-5; 7 bases are shared with TRBD2. This specimen consisted of PBMCs, obtained after 12 months of ibrutinib treatment. This chain's CDR3 is CASSQDAGAQYF. The DNA of the CDR3 is TGCGCCAGCAGCCAAGATGCGGGGGCCCAGTACTTC.